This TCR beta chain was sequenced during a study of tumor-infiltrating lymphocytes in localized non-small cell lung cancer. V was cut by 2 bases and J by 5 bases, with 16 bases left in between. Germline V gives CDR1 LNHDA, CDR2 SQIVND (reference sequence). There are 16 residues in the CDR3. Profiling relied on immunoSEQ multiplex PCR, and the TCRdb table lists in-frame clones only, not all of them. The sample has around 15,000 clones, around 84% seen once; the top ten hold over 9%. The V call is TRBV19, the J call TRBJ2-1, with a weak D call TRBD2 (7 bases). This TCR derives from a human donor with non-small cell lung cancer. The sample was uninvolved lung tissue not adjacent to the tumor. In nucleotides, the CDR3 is TGTGCCAGTAGTATAAGGGGGGGCGGGAGAGACAATGAGCAGTTCTTC. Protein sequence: CASSIRGGGRDNEQFF.